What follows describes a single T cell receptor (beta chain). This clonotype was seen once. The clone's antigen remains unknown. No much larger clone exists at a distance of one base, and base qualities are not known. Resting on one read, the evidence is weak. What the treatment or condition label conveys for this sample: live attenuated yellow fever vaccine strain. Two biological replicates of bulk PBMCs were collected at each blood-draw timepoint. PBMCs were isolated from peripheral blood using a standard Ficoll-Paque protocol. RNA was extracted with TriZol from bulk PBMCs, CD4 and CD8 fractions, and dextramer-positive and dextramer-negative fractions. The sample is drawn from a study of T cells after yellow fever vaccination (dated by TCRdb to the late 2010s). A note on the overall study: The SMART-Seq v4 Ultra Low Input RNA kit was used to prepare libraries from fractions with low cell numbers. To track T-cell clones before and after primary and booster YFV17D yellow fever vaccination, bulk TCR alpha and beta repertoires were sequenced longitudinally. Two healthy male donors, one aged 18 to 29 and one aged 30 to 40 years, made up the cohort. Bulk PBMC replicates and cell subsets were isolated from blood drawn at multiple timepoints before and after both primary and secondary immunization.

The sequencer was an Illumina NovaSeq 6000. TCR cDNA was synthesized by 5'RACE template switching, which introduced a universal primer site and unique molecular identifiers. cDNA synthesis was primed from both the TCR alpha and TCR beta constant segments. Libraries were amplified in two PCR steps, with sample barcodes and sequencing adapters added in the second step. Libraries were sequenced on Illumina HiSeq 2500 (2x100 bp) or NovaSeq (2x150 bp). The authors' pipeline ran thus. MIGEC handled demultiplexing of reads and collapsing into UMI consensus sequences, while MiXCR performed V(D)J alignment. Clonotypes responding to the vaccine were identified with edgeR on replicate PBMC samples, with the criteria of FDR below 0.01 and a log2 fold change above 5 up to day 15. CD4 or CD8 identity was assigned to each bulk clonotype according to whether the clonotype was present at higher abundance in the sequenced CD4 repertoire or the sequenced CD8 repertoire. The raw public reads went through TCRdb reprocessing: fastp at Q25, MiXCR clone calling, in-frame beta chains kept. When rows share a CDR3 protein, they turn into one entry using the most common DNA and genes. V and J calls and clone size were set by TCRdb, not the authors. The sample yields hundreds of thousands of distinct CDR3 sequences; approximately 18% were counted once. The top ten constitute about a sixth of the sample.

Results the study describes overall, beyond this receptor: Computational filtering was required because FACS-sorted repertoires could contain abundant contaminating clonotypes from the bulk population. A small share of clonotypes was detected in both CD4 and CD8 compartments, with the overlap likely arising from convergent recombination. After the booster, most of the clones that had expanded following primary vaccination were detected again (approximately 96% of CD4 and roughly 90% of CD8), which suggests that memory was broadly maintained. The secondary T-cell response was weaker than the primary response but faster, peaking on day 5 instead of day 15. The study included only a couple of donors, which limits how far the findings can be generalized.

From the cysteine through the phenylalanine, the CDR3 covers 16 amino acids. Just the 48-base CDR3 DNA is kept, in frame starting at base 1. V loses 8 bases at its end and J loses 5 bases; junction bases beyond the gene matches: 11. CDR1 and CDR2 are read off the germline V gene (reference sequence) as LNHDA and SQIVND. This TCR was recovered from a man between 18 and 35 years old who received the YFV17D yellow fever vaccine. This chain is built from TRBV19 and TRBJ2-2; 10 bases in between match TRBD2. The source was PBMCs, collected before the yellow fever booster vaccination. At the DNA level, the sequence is TGTGCCAGTCGGCTAGCGGGGGTCACGGAGACCGGGGAGCTGTTTTTT. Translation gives CASRLAGVTETGELFF.